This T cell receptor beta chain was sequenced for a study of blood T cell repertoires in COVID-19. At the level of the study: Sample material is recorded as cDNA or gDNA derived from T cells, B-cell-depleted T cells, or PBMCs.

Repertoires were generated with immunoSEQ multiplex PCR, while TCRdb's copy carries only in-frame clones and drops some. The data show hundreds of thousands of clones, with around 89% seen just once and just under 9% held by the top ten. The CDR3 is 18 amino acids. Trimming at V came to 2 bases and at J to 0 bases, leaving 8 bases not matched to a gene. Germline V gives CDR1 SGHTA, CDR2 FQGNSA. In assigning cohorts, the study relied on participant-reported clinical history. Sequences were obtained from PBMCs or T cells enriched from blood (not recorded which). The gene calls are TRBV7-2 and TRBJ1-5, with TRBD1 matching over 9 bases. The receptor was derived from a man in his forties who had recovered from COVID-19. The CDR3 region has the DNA TGTGCCAGCAGCTTACCGGGACAGGGAATATATAGCAATCAGCCCCAGCATTTT. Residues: CASSLPGQGIYSNQPQHF. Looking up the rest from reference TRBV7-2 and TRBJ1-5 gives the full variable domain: GAGVSQSPSNKVTEKGKDVELRCDPISGHTALYWYRQSLGQGLEFLIYFQGNSAPDKSGLPSDRFSAERTGGSVSTLTIQRTQQEDSAVYLCASSLPGQGIYSNQPQHFGDGTRLSIL.